Below, 32 T cell receptor beta chains from the same sample are listed, as sequenced in a study of shared T cell receptors in the human thymus. Sequenced by immunoSEQ multiplex PCR; TCRdb stores in-frame clones only, minus some. The sample records about 500,000 clones, approximately 80% being singletons. These sequences were also reported in another study, on human thymus T cells.

The material sequenced was thymocytes. These receptors were collected from a boy under two years old with a congenital heart defect.

The rearrangement joins TRBV18 to TRBJ2-1; 11 bases agree with TRBD2. The germline V gene encodes CDR1 KGHSH and CDR2 LQKENI. Trimming removed 3 bases from V and 8 bases from J; junction bases left unmatched: 12. This CDR3 region has 17 residues. CDR3 region: CASSPFEIAGGLYEQFF. DNA for the CDR3: TGTGCCAGCTCACCCTTTGAAATAGCGGGAGGGCTTTATGAGCAGTTCTTC.

The CDR3 DNA sequence: TGTGCCAGCAGTCCCCCGGGACATGTGGACGAGCAGTACTTC. Translated, it gives CASSPPGHVDEQYF. The chain uses TRBV27 and TRBJ2-7; tentative D call: TRBD1 (6 bases). With 5 bases removed from V and 5 bases from J, the gap between germline ends came to 16 bases. The germline CDR1 and CDR2 sequences are MNHEY and SMNVEV (reference sequence). The CDR3 is made up of 14 amino acids.

The chain combines TRBV19 with TRBJ2-7; 7 bases align to TRBD1. Losses at the gene ends were 1 base for V and 3 bases for J; bases not matched to a gene: 3. The length of the CDR3 is 14 residues. Germline assignment: CDR1 LNHDA and CDR2 SQIVND (reference sequence). CDR3 sequence reads: CASSIAGDSYEQYF. The CDR3 region has the DNA TGTGCCAGTAGTATAGCCGGGGACAGCTACGAGCAGTACTTC.

The gene calls are TRBV29-1 and TRBJ2-3, with TRBD2 identical over 12 bases. The CDR3 is made up of 17 amino acids. Germline lookup yields CDR1 SQVTM and CDR2 ANQGSEA. V was pared by 3 bases and J by 0 bases, with 7 bases of the junction left unmatched. CDR3 sequence reads: CSVDMASGRASTDTQYF. The CDR3 nucleotides read TGCAGCGTTGATATGGCTAGCGGGAGGGCGAGCACAGATACGCAGTATTTT.

The rearrangement links TRBV7-3 to TRBJ2-7; maybe TRBD1 (5 bases). Trimming removed 2 bases from V and 3 bases from J, with 8 bases in between. This CDR3 has 13 residues. Germline CDR1 and CDR2: SGHTA and FQGTGA. The CDR3 reads CASSLRQGYEQYF. CDR3 nucleotide sequence: TGTGCCAGCAGCTTACGTCAGGGCTACGAGCAGTACTTC.

This chain uses TRBV4-2 with TRBJ2-1; TRBD2 aligns across 13 bases. This CDR3 is built from 18 residues. Germline CDR1 reads LGHNA; CDR2 reads YNFKEQ. V was pared by 4 bases and J by 8 bases, with 14 bases of the junction left unmatched. CDR3 amino acids: CASSPQTGTSGIKYEQFF. CDR3 in DNA: TGTGCCAGCAGCCCCCAAACCGGGACTAGCGGGATAAAGTATGAGCAGTTCTTC.

This clone has a single count. The rearrangement joins TRBV5-1 to TRBJ2-2, with 11 bases aligning to TRBD2. V lost 5 bases and J lost 5; bases outside the gene matches: 17. Germline CDR1 SGHRS, CDR2 YFSETQ. The CDR3 sequence is 19 residues long. CDR3 sequence reads: CASSPPHTSGSRVTGELFF. The CDR3 DNA reads TGCGCCAGCAGTCCTCCTCATACTAGCGGGAGTAGGGTGACCGGGGAGCTGTTTTTT.

The chain uses TRBV4-2 and TRBJ2-5, with TRBD2 matching over 7 bases. This CDR3 contains 21 residues. Germline V gives CDR1 LGHNA, CDR2 YNFKEQ. The ends lost 0 bases at V and 4 bases at J; junction bases unmatched: 23. The CDR3 DNA reads TGTGCCAGCAGCCAAGAGAGGCGGCGTGGGGGGGAGGGAGATTTGGTAGAGACCCAGTACTTC. Translation gives CASSQERRRGGEGDLVETQYF.

This chain connects TRBV9 to TRBJ2-3, with D possibly matching TRBD2 (5 bases). V was trimmed by 0 bases and J by 4 bases, leaving 15 bases between them. The length of the CDR3 is 16 residues. CDR1 is SGDLS and CDR2 is YYNGEE in the germline V gene. The CDR3 coding sequence is TGTGCCAGCAGCGTAGGGGCGGGTGTCGCGGCAGATACGCAGTATTTT. Residues: CASSVGAGVAADTQYF. Filled out from reference TRBV9 and TRBJ2-3, the complete variable domain reads DSGVTQTPKHLITATGQRVTLRCSPRSGDLSVYWYQQSLDQGLQFLIQYYNGEERAKGNILERFSAQQFPDLHSELNLSSLELGDSALYFCASSVGAGVAADTQYFGPGTRLTVL.

The rearrangement uses TRBV13 and TRBJ2-7; TRBD1 matches at 9 bases. Unmatched junction bases numbered 12, after V lost 5 bases and J lost 4 bases. The CDR3 runs to 16 residues. Germline V gives CDR1 PRHDT, CDR2 FYEKMQ (reference sequence). CDR3 sequence: CASSPRGGTGLYEQYF. CDR3 nucleotides: TGTGCCAGCAGCCCAAGGGGGGGGACAGGGCTGTACGAGCAGTACTTC.

CDR3 in DNA: TGTGCCAGCAGCCAAGAGATGAGACAGGGGGTCGCTGAAGCTTTCTTT. It yields the protein CASSQEMRQGVAEAFF. This sequence joins TRBV14 and TRBJ1-1; TRBD1 matches 9 bases. J gave up 6 bases and V 0 bases, and 8 bases lay outside the gene matches. The CDR3 totals 16 residues. Germline V gene lookup returns CDR1 SGHDN and CDR2 FVKESK.

V gene TRBV15 combines with J gene TRBJ1-5, with D possibly being TRBD1 (6 bases). Trimming pared 6 bases from V and 1 base from J, leaving 19 bases between. From germline, CDR1 is LNHNV and CDR2 YYDKDF (reference sequence). CDR3 length: 17 residues. The CDR3: CATSADGEGGSNQPQHF. The DNA of the CDR3 is TGTGCCACCAGTGCCGACGGGGAGGGGGGCAGCAATCAGCCCCAGCATTTT.

This sequence joins TRBV5-6 and TRBJ2-7, with 8 bases fitting TRBD1. The V segment lost 3 bases and the J segment 3 bases; nucleotides outside the gene matches: 8. The CDR3 loop spans 15 amino acids. The germline gives CDR1 SGHDT, CDR2 YYEEEE. DNA for the CDR3: TGTGCCAGCAGCTCCTCGGGCAGGGGGCTCTACGAGCAGTACTTC. This translates into CASSSSGRGLYEQYF.

This clone was seen only once. V gene TRBV30 combines with J gene TRBJ1-5; TRBD1 is a possible D gene (6 bases). There are 15 residues in the CDR3. V lost 2 bases, J lost 3 bases, and 14 bases lay in between. The germline gives CDR1 GTSNPN, CDR2 SVGIG (reference sequence). CDR3 DNA sequence: TGTGCCTGGAGTCAATACAGGGCCCTCAATCAGCCCCAGCATTTT. Protein: CAWSQYRALNQPQHF.

This CDR3 is CASSSGQVHSGNTIYF. DNA for the CDR3: TGTGCCAGCAGCTCCGGACAGGTCCACTCTGGAAACACCATATATTTT. V usage is TRBV5-4 and J usage is TRBJ1-3; 7 positions agree with TRBD1. V shed 3 bases and J 0 bases; nucleotides not matched to a gene: 6. This CDR3 is built from 16 residues. Germline V gene lookup returns CDR1 SGHNT and CDR2 YYREEE (reference sequence).

This clone appeared a few times. The V gene is TRBV30, the J gene TRBJ2-1, with 13 positions matching TRBD2. This CDR3 spans 17 amino acids. With V trimmed by 2 bases and J by 0 bases, 4 bases remained unmatched. The germline V gene encodes CDR1 GTSNPN and CDR2 SVGIG (reference sequence). The CDR3 DNA sequence: TGTGCCTGGAGTCTTCGACTAGCGGGAGGCTCCTACAATGAGCAGTTCTTC. Translated: CAWSLRLAGGSYNEQFF.

This rearrangement joins TRBV5-1 to TRBJ2-2; the D gene is possibly TRBD2 (5 bases). The length of the CDR3 is 16 residues. CDR1 and CDR2 from the germline V gene are SGHRS and YFSETQ. V was trimmed by 0 bases and J by 4 bases, leaving 13 bases between them. The CDR3 DNA reads TGCGCCAGCAGCTTGGGCGGGCCTCCTAGCACCGGGGAGCTGTTTTTT. Its protein is CASSLGGPPSTGELFF.

The rearrangement joins TRBV2 to TRBJ2-5; possible D gene TRBD2, 5 bases. Germline loops: CDR1 SNHLY, CDR2 FYNNEI. The CDR3 is 19 amino acids. The V end was cut by 6 bases, the J end by 2 bases, with 28 bases between. The CDR3 spells CASSETRRRRWGVQETQYF. CDR3 DNA: TGTGCCAGCAGCGAAACAAGGAGACGGAGATGGGGAGTACAAGAGACCCAGTACTTC.

This chain connects TRBV13 to TRBJ2-5, with D unclear. The CDR3 consists of 16 residues. V dropped 1 base and J dropped 2 bases, with 14 bases sitting between them. CDR1 and CDR2 (germline): PRHDT, FYEKMQ (reference sequence). CDR3 DNA sequence: TGTGCCAGCAGCTTAGCACGCAGACTGACTCAAGAGACCCAGTACTTC. Protein sequence: CASSLARRLTQETQYF.

As concerns this clone: Other DNA sequences in the same sample also yield this CDR3. This sequence joins TRBV6-5 and TRBJ1-1, with a tentative D call TRBD1 (5 bases). Trimming left V 9 bases short and J 0 bases short, with 14 bases between. CDR3 size: 14 residues. Germline V gene lookup returns CDR1 MNHEY and CDR2 SVGAGI. CDR3 region: CASSPGGVNTEAFF. The DNA of the CDR3 is TGTGCCAGTTCCCCGGGGGGGGTGAACACTGAAGCTTTCTTT.

DNA of the CDR3: TGTGCCAGCAGCTTGGGAGCGTGGGGCCACTACAATGAGCAGTTCTTC. This gives the protein CASSLGAWGHYNEQFF. The chain carries TRBV5-6 and TRBJ2-1; TRBD1 is a possible D gene (5 bases). This CDR3 is 16 amino acids long. Germline values: CDR1 SGHDT, CDR2 YYEEEE. V was pared by 0 bases and J by 3 bases, with 13 bases between.

V usage is TRBV7-6 and J usage is TRBJ2-1; weak D call: TRBD2 (5 bases). Trimming cost V 2 bases and J 0 bases, with 11 bases left between them. The CDR3 extends over 16 amino acids. The germline CDR1 and CDR2 sequences are SGHVS and FNYEAQ. The CDR3 loop is CASSLPLGSSYNEQFF. The CDR3 nucleotides are TGTGCCAGCAGCTTACCCTTAGGGAGCTCCTACAATGAGCAGTTCTTC.

The chain employs TRBV4-1 and TRBJ1-1, with 7 nucleotides matching TRBD1. The CDR3 covers 15 residues. The junction had 6 bases not matched to a gene; V was cut back by 4 bases and J by 1 base. Germline loops: CDR1 MGHRA, CDR2 YSYEKL. Written as DNA, the CDR3 is TGCGCCAGCAGCCGAGAGGGACAGCCGAACACTGAAGCTTTCTTT. It yields the protein CASSREGQPNTEAFF.

The chain joins TRBV28 to TRBJ1-5; D call uncertain. V shed 3 bases and J shed 0 bases, with 12 bases lying between them. Germline V gives CDR1 MDHEN, CDR2 SYDVKM. CDR3 length equals 16 residues. The CDR3 DNA reads as TGTGCCAGCAGTTTCCCCAGAACCCATAGCAATCAGCCCCAGCATTTT. Its translation: CASSFPRTHSNQPQHF. The variable domain in full, with the rest retrieved from reference TRBV28 and TRBJ1-5, is DVKVTQSSRYLVKRTGEKVFLECVQDMDHENMFWYRQDPGLGLRLIYFSYDVKMKEKGDIPEGYSVSREKKERFSLILESASTNQTSMYLCASSFPRTHSNQPQHFGDGTRLSIL.

The V and J genes are TRBV7-9 and TRBJ2-3; 9 bases agree with TRBD2. V gave up 2 bases and J gave up 1 base; unmatched junction bases: 13. Per the germline V gene, CDR1 is SEHNR and CDR2 is FQNEAQ (reference sequence). The CDR3 is 19 amino acids. In nucleotides, the CDR3 is TGTGCCAGCAGCTTACCTCTAGCGGGGATGCATGTGGGCACAGATACGCAGTATTTT. Translated: CASSLPLAGMHVGTDTQYF.

The rearrangement links TRBV4-3 to TRBJ1-5; D gene uncertain. The V gene lost 4 bases and the J gene lost 0 bases, with 22 bases spanning the gap. Per the germline V gene, CDR1 is LGHNA and CDR2 is YSLEER. The CDR3 is 19 amino acids. The CDR3 sequence is CASSPRVHQRNYSNQPQHF. In nucleotides, the CDR3 is TGCGCCAGCAGCCCCCGGGTGCACCAACGAAACTATAGCAATCAGCCCCAGCATTTT.

This chain connects TRBV29-1 to TRBJ2-1, with TRBD2 matching 13 bases. J lost 8 bases, V lost 5 bases, and 6 bases had no gene match. Germline values: CDR1 SQVTM, CDR2 ANQGSEA. The length of the CDR3 is 14 residues. The CDR3: CSVPGTSGIHEQFF. Here the CDR3 DNA reads TGCAGCGTTCCCGGGACTAGCGGGATCCATGAGCAGTTCTTC.

The chain employs TRBV5-4 and TRBJ2-5; tentative D call: TRBD2 (5 bases). The germline CDR1 and CDR2 sequences are SGHNT and YYREEE (reference sequence). Trimming left V 1 base short and J 5 bases short, with 12 bases between. There are 14 residues in the CDR3. Here the CDR3 DNA reads TGTGCCAGCAGCTTGCGAGGGCCTGTGGAGACCCAGTACTTC. Protein: CASSLRGPVETQYF.

CDR3 coding DNA: TGTGCCATACTACCACCCGGGACAGGGCTCTACGAGCAGTACTTC. It codes for CAILPPGTGLYEQYF. V and J are TRBV6-1 and TRBJ2-7; 9 bases fit TRBD1. CDR1 is MNHNS and CDR2 is SASEGT in the germline V gene. This CDR3 has 15 amino acids. Losses at the gene ends were 10 bases for V and 3 bases for J; bases not matched to a gene: 13.

The chain has TRBV29-1 and TRBJ2-7; possibly TRBD1 for D (6 bases). This CDR3 comprises 14 residues. Trimming pared 5 bases from V and 2 bases from J, leaving 16 bases between. Germline CDR1 is SQVTM and CDR2 is ANQGSEA. The CDR3: CSVLGDTLTYEQYF. CDR3 DNA sequence: TGCAGCGTTTTGGGGGACACCCTGACCTACGAGCAGTACTTC.

The chain joins TRBV28 to TRBJ1-3, with D maybe TRBD1 (5 bases). CDR3 length: 15 residues. Trimming cost V 5 bases and J 0 bases, with 11 bases left between them. Germline CDR1 and CDR2: MDHEN and SYDVKM. The CDR3, as DNA: TGTGCCAGCAGTCCACGCAGGGCCTCTGGAAACACCATATATTTT. Its translation is CASSPRRASGNTIYF.

This clone was counted between two and nine times. This rearrangement joins TRBV11-3 to TRBJ2-2; TRBD2 matches 14 bases. The CDR3 runs 20 residues. CDR1 is SGHNT and CDR2 is YENEEA in the germline V gene. V lost 5 bases to trimming and J lost 4 bases; unmatched junction nucleotides: 15. CDR3 DNA sequence: TGTGCCAGCAGCGCCCACGCTGGGACTAGCGGGAGTAGAAGCACCGGGGAGCTGTTTTTT. This encodes CASSAHAGTSGSRSTGELFF.